The 27 T cell receptor beta chains listed next were all sequenced from one sample in a study of shared clonotypes between healthy human individuals. Assay used: immunoSEQ multiplex PCR; TCRdb lists only in-frame clones, some missing. The sample includes about 2 million clones, about 94% seen only once; the top ten take roughly 1.1%. The naive CD8 population came from CD45RO-negative cells selected for CCR7, without terminally differentiated effector memory CD45RA+ cells. Material for sequencing was naive CD8+ T cells sorted from blood. The receptor source for this set is a young man in good health.

This chain joins TRBV7-9 and TRBJ2-7, with TRBD2 identical over 12 bases. V shed 4 bases, J shed 2 bases, and the junction held 6 bases outside the gene matches. CDR3 size: 16 residues. Germline lookup yields CDR1 SEHNR and CDR2 FQNEAQ (reference sequence). The CDR3 DNA reads TGTGCCAGCAGCTCCAGCCGACTAGCGGGGGCCTACGAGCAGTACTTC. This encodes CASSSSRLAGAYEQYF.

The V gene is TRBV4-1, the J gene TRBJ2-7, with 7 bases lining up with TRBD2. Germline V lookup: CDR1 MGHRA, CDR2 YSYEKL. V was pared by 1 base and J by 3 bases, with 6 bases of the junction left unmatched. The CDR3 is made up of 15 amino acids. The DNA for the CDR3 is TGCGCCAGCAGCCAAGGGGCGGGAGTCAGCTACGAGCAGTACTTC. The encoded protein is CASSQGAGVSYEQYF.

The genes are TRBV4-1 and TRBJ2-7; D is ambiguous. Between the trimmed V and J ends, which lost 1 base and 4 bases, there was a span of 8 bases. Looked up from germline, CDR1 is MGHRA and CDR2 is YSYEKL. This CDR3 spans 13 amino acids. The CDR3 spells CASSQGHGYEQYF. The CDR3 nucleotides are TGCGCCAGCAGCCAAGGGCACGGTTACGAGCAGTACTTC.

The gene calls are TRBV29-1 and TRBJ1-1; D remains unclear. Germline values: CDR1 SQVTM, CDR2 ANQGSEA. V lost 7 bases and J lost 0, with 9 bases in between. The CDR3 runs to 12 residues. The CDR3 DNA follows: TGCAGCGGATTAGGAGTGAACACTGAAGCTTTCTTT. Its translation is CSGLGVNTEAFF.

This sequence joins TRBV14 and TRBJ2-6; perhaps TRBD2 as D (5 bases). CDR1 and CDR2 (germline): SGHDN, FVKESK. CDR3 length equals 15 residues. Deletions cut 5 bases from V and 4 bases from J, with 12 bases between. CDR3: CASSSRAQGANVLTF. The CDR3 coding sequence is TGTGCCAGCAGCTCGAGGGCTCAGGGGGCCAACGTCCTGACTTTC.

In this sample, this clone turned up once. Other nucleotide sequences in the sample specify the same CDR3. The chain joins TRBV19 to TRBJ1-2, with no clear D. CDR1 and CDR2 from the germline V gene are LNHDA and SQIVND (reference sequence). V was trimmed by 5 bases and J by 5 bases, leaving 6 bases between them. CDR3 length: 11 residues. CDR3 nucleotides: TGTGCCAGTAGTGCCGGGTATGGCTACACCTTC. Amino acid sequence: CASSAGYGYTF.

This clone was recorded only once. The chain has TRBV10-2 and TRBJ1-5; TRBD1 aligns across 9 bases. From germline, CDR1 is WSHSY and CDR2 SAAADI. This CDR3 spans 13 amino acids. V shed 6 bases, J shed 6 bases, and the junction held 3 bases outside the gene matches. The CDR3 coding sequence is TGCGCCAGCAGCCTGGACAGGGGTCAGCCCCAGCATTTT. Protein product: CASSLDRGQPQHF.

The V call is TRBV27, the J call TRBJ1-1; no firm D call. This CDR3 region has 15 residues. The germline V gene encodes CDR1 MNHEY and CDR2 SMNVEV (reference sequence). Between the trimmed V and J ends, which lost 0 bases and 2 bases, there was a span of 10 bases. The CDR3 nucleotides are TGTGCCAGCAGTTTATCTCTCTTGGTTAACACTGAAGCTTTCTTT. Amino acids: CASSLSLLVNTEAFF.

The genes are TRBV4-1 and TRBJ1-1, with D possibly being TRBD1 (5 bases). The V gene's germline CDR1 is MGHRA and CDR2 YSYEKL. The CDR3 spans 15 residues. Trimming removed 0 bases at V and 1 base at J, with 9 bases between. The CDR3 spells CASSQDGGSNTEAFF. CDR3 nucleotides: TGCGCCAGCAGCCAAGATGGGGGGTCGAACACTGAAGCTTTCTTT.

In the case of this clone: Other DNA sequences of this sample code for an identical CDR3. V usage is TRBV27 and J usage is TRBJ2-7; D not certain. This CDR3 has 13 residues. Trimming removed 2 bases from V and 4 bases from J, with 9 bases in between. Germline CDR1 reads MNHEY; CDR2 reads SMNVEV (reference sequence). CDR3 residues: CASSLETGYEQYF. In DNA form, the CDR3 reads TGTGCCAGCAGTTTAGAAACCGGGTACGAGCAGTACTTC.

This clone has only one observation. The J gene is TRBJ1-3, the V gene TRBV6-5; 9 positions match TRBD1. CDR3 length: 15 residues. Germline V gene sequence: CDR1 MNHEY, CDR2 SVGAGI. V gave up 10 bases and J gave up 2 bases; unmatched junction bases: 9. The CDR3 DNA is TGTGCCACCGCTCCGGGACAGGGACCTGGAAACACCATATATTTT. This gives the protein CATAPGQGPGNTIYF.

This clone appeared a single time. Other DNA sequences from this sample encode an identical CDR3 as well. The chain links TRBV7-9 to TRBJ2-7; no clear D gene. Trimming removed 5 bases from V and 3 bases from J, with 8 bases in between. The CDR3 is 12 residues long. Per germline, CDR1 SEHNR and CDR2 FQNEAQ (reference sequence). CDR3 bases: TGTGCCAGCAGCCGAGGCGTCTACGAGCAGTACTTC. Protein sequence: CASSRGVYEQYF.

In its sample, this clone was seen once. The chain joins TRBV2 to TRBJ2-1, with 11 nucleotides matching TRBD2. In germline, CDR1 is SNHLY, CDR2 FYNNEI. Trimming at V came to 6 bases and at J to 8 bases, leaving 6 bases not matched to a gene. CDR3 size: 14 residues. This CDR3 reads CASSELAGVDEQFF. DNA of the CDR3: TGTGCCAGCAGCGAACTAGCGGGAGTTGATGAGCAGTTCTTC.

V is TRBV7-8 and J is TRBJ2-5; D call uncertain. Trimming took off 1 base at V and 0 bases at J, with 6 bases between the two ends. Germline V gene sequence: CDR1 SGHVS, CDR2 FQNEAQ. The CDR3 totals 14 residues. In nucleotides, the CDR3 is TGTGCCAGCAGCTTAGACACCTACCAAGAGACCCAGTACTTC. Protein product: CASSLDTYQETQYF. Full variable domain (rest looked up from reference TRBV7-8 and TRBJ2-5): GAGVSQSPRYKVAKRGQDVALRCDPISGHVSLFWYQQALGQGPEFLTYFQNEAQLDKSGLPSDRFFAERPEGSVSTLKIQRTQQEDSAVYLCASSLDTYQETQYFGPGTRLLVL.

CDR3 DNA sequence: TGCGCCAGCAGCTTGGAGGGAGGGGAGGGCAATCAGCCCCAGCATTTT. This translates into CASSLEGGEGNQPQHF. The V and J genes are TRBV5-1 and TRBJ1-5; TRBD1 is a possible D gene (5 bases). CDR3 length equals 16 residues. Trimming removed 0 bases at V and 2 bases at J, with 12 bases between. The germline V gene has CDR1 SGHRS and CDR2 YFSETQ.

V usage is TRBV7-8 and J usage is TRBJ2-2; D not certain. The CDR3 covers 12 residues. Trimming took off 5 bases at V and 7 bases at J, with 8 bases between the two ends. CDR1 is SGHVS and CDR2 is FQNEAQ in the germline V gene. CDR3 loop: CASSGFVGELFF. For the CDR3, the DNA is TGTGCCAGCAGCGGTTTTGTCGGGGAGCTGTTTTTT.

A word on this clone: Other nucleotide sequences from this sample produce the same CDR3. The chain uses TRBV7-6 and TRBJ2-5, with D perhaps TRBD2 (5 bases). CDR3 length: 14 amino acids. V was shortened by 1 base and J by 2 bases, with 8 bases between the two germline ends. In germline, CDR1 is SGHVS, CDR2 FNYEAQ. The CDR3 DNA is TGTGCCAGCAGCTTAGTGGGAGTACAAGAGACCCAGTACTTC. Protein sequence: CASSLVGVQETQYF.

The V gene is TRBV7-9, the J gene TRBJ1-2; the D is unclear. The CDR3 has 16 amino acids. Per the germline V gene, CDR1 is SEHNR and CDR2 is FQNEAQ (reference sequence). The V end was cut by 1 base, the J end by 1 base, with 13 bases between. CDR3 bases: TGTGCCAGCAGCTTAGAGGGAAGTGGCAGTAACTATGGCTACACCTTC. Translation gives CASSLEGSGSNYGYTF.

The rearrangement links TRBV4-3 to TRBJ2-3; 9 bases are shared with TRBD2. J lost 1 base, V lost 2 bases, and 4 bases had no gene match. This CDR3 region has 16 residues. Germline V gene sequence: CDR1 LGHNA, CDR2 YSLEER. The CDR3 is CASSQPIAGGTDTQYF. The CDR3 region has the DNA TGCGCCAGCAGCCAACCCATAGCGGGAGGCACAGATACGCAGTATTTT.

The chain is built from TRBV5-3 and TRBJ2-5, with TRBD2 matching over 8 bases. TRBV5-3 is labeled an ORF, and its function is uncertain. The length of the CDR3 is 18 residues. With 4 bases clipped from V and 5 bases from J, the junction kept 19 bases outside the gene matches. The CDR3 DNA reads as TGTGCCAGAAGCCTGATAACAACTCCCAGGACTAGCCAGGAGACCCAGTACTTC. Protein product: CARSLITTPRTSQETQYF.

Concerning this clone itself: Other DNA sequences in the sample encode the same CDR3. This chain uses TRBV9 with TRBJ1-1, with D uncertain. Germline CDR1 and CDR2: SGDLS and YYNGEE. The CDR3 has 15 residues. V lost 0 bases and J 1 base, leaving 10 bases between the germline ends. CDR3 nucleotides: TGTGCCAGCAGCGTAGAGGGCACAGAGAACACTGAAGCTTTCTTT. This codes for CASSVEGTENTEAFF.

J is TRBJ1-2 and V is TRBV5-4; D call uncertain. V lost 4 bases and J 13 bases, leaving 17 bases between the germline ends. This CDR3 has 12 amino acids. Germline assignment: CDR1 SGHNT and CDR2 YYREEE (reference sequence). CDR3 DNA sequence: TGTGCCAGCAGCCCCGAACAAGGGAGGATCACCTTC. Its protein is CASSPEQGRITF.

With respect to this clone: In the same sample, other DNA sequences code for this CDR3. The chain employs TRBV19 and TRBJ1-5; D remains ambiguous. V lost 1 base, J lost 0 bases, and 7 bases lay in between. There are 15 residues in the CDR3. Germline loops: CDR1 LNHDA, CDR2 SQIVND (reference sequence). Here the CDR3 DNA reads TGTGCCAGTAGTATAGGCGTTTATAGCAATCAGCCCCAGCATTTT. This translates into CASSIGVYSNQPQHF.

For the CDR3, the DNA is TGTGCCAGCAGTTCGCCTAGCGGGGGGAAAGAGACCCAGTACTTC. Residues: CASSSPSGGKETQYF. The chain links TRBV27 to TRBJ2-5; 11 bases line up with TRBD2. The CDR3 totals 15 residues. In germline, CDR1 is MNHEY, CDR2 SMNVEV (reference sequence). Trimming cost V 4 bases and J 3 bases; bases outside gene matches: 4.

This clone has a handful of counts. This chain uses TRBV7-9 with TRBJ1-2; D gene unclear. This CDR3 has 12 residues. The germline CDR1 and CDR2 sequences are SEHNR and FQNEAQ (reference sequence). Deletions cut 5 bases from V and 6 bases from J, with 10 bases between. The CDR3 DNA sequence: TGTGCCAGCAGCGCTACAGAAGATGGCTACACCTTC. Amino acid sequence: CASSATEDGYTF.

The V call is TRBV5-1, the J call TRBJ2-7; 7 bases match TRBD2. Trimming removed 3 bases from V and 3 bases from J; junction bases left unmatched: 3. CDR1 and CDR2 from the germline V gene are SGHRS and YFSETQ. This CDR3 has 13 residues. CDR3 coding DNA: TGCGCCAGCAGCTACGGGACTAACTACGAGCAGTACTTC. It translates to CASSYGTNYEQYF.

V is TRBV27 and J is TRBJ2-7; TRBD2 matches 7 bases. J gave up 6 bases and V 2 bases, and 10 bases lay outside the gene matches. This CDR3 spans 15 amino acids. From germline, CDR1 is MNHEY and CDR2 SMNVEV (reference sequence). DNA of the CDR3: TGTGCCAGCAGTTTAGGCGGGAGTCTCATTGGCGAGCAGTACTTC. This translates into CASSLGGSLIGEQYF.